A selection of T cell receptor beta chains follows, all from one sample in a study of blood T cells in healthy people across ages. Each CDR3 protein gets one entry after TCRdb re-called the 5' RACE reads with MiXCR. The sample includes 500,000 to 600,000 distinct CDR3 sequences, 27% of them seen just once. The sequencing sample was made of blood. The receptors come from a woman in her 70s in good health. Both conserved end residues are part of each CDR3. D genes are given only for firm matches. Clone size is given for some rows only: seen once, a few or many times, or a class if the clone is expanded.

D gene: TRBD1
V gene: TRBV10-3
J gene: TRBJ2-1
clone size: few
CDR3 DNA: TGTGCCATCAGTGCCCAAGCAACGGGACAGGGTTCTGATGAGCAGTTCTTC
CDR3 protein: CAISAQATGQGSDEQFF

D gene: TRBD1
V gene: TRBV6-6
J gene: TRBJ1-2
clone size: -
CDR3 DNA: TGTGCCGGCCGGGACAGGGGGCGTAATAACTATGGCTACACCTTC
CDR3 protein: CAGRDRGRNNYGYTF

D gene: -
V gene: TRBV20-1
J gene: TRBJ1-2
clone size: -
CDR3 DNA: TGCAGTGCTAGTAGGGGGATAACTCCGGGTACTAACTATGGCTACACCTTC
CDR3 protein: CSASRGITPGTNYGYTF

D gene: -
V gene: TRBV21-1
J gene: TRBJ2-7
clone size: few
CDR3 DNA: TGTGCCAGCAGCGGACAGGCGAGCTCCTACGAGCAGTACTTC
CDR3 protein: CASSGQASSYEQYF

D gene: -
V gene: TRBV16
J gene: TRBJ1-5
clone size: few
CDR3 DNA: TGTGCCAGCAGCCAGTTTGCACAGAGCAATCAGCCCCAGCATTTT
CDR3 protein: CASSQFAQSNQPQHF

D gene: -
V gene: TRBV2
J gene: TRBJ2-7
clone size: -
CDR3 DNA: TGTGCCAGCATACCCGACGGACACTCCTACGAGCAGTACTTC
CDR3 protein: CASIPDGHSYEQYF

D gene: -
V gene: TRBV5-4
J gene: TRBJ1-2
clone size: -
CDR3 DNA: TGTGCCAGCACCATCTGGGGAGGGGCCAGAGGGCACTATGGCTACCCCTTC
CDR3 protein: CASTIWGGARGHYGYPF

D gene: -
V gene: TRBV29-1
J gene: TRBJ1-3
clone size: few
CDR3 DNA: TGCAGCGTGGACACAGGGTCCTCTGGAAACACCATATATTTT
CDR3 protein: CSVDTGSSGNTIYF

D gene: TRBD1
V gene: TRBV5-1
J gene: TRBJ1-1
clone size: -
CDR3 DNA: TGCGCCAGCAGTTGGACAGGGGTCGTCACTGAAGCTTTCTTT
CDR3 protein: CASSWTGVVTEAFF

D gene: -
V gene: TRBV30
J gene: TRBJ1-4
clone size: -
CDR3 DNA: TGTGCCTGGCTTCGACCGGGCCGCTTTAATGAAAAACTGTTTTTT
CDR3 protein: CAWLRPGRFNEKLFF

D gene: TRBD2
V gene: TRBV20-1
J gene: TRBJ2-7
clone size: few
CDR3 DNA: TGCAGTGCTAGCGGGGGGGCGGTTTCGTACTACGAGCAGTACTTC
CDR3 protein: CSASGGAVSYYEQYF

D gene: -
V gene: TRBV5-1
J gene: TRBJ1-2
clone size: -
CDR3 DNA: TGCGCCAGCAGCCCCGGACAACCTGGTGATGCCTACACCTTC
CDR3 protein: CASSPGQPGDAYTF

D gene: -
V gene: TRBV25-1
J gene: TRBJ1-4
clone size: few
CDR3 DNA: TGTGCCAGCAGTGAACGGAATGAAAAACTGTTTTTT
CDR3 protein: CASSERNEKLFF

D gene: TRBD2
V gene: TRBV11-2
J gene: TRBJ2-7
clone size: few
CDR3 DNA: TGTGCCAGCAGCTTCTGGCGGGGGGTTGTCGAGCAGTACTTC
CDR3 protein: CASSFWRGVVEQYF

D gene: -
V gene: TRBV24-1
J gene: TRBJ1-4
clone size: few
CDR3 DNA: TGTGCCACCAGTGACCTACGGACCGGGGACGAAAAACTGTTTTTT
CDR3 protein: CATSDLRTGDEKLFF

D gene: -
V gene: TRBV4-3
J gene: TRBJ2-7
clone size: -
CDR3 DNA: TGCGCCAGCAGCCCATCTGCCCAGGGGCACTACGAGCAGTACTTC
CDR3 protein: CASSPSAQGHYEQYF

D gene: TRBD1
V gene: TRBV4-1
J gene: TRBJ2-3
clone size: -
CDR3 DNA: TGCGCCAGCAGCCAAGACCTGTCGACAGGGTCCTACACAGATACGCAGTATTTT
CDR3 protein: CASSQDLSTGSYTDTQYF

D gene: -
V gene: TRBV7-2
J gene: TRBJ2-2
clone size: few
CDR3 DNA: TGTGCCAGCAGCGTAGCCAGGGTAACCGGGGAGCTGTTTTTT
CDR3 protein: CASSVARVTGELFF

D gene: -
V gene: TRBV7-2
J gene: TRBJ1-6
clone size: -
CDR3 DNA: TGTGCCAGCAGCTCAAATTCAGGGGATTCACCCCTCCACTTT
CDR3 protein: CASSSNSGDSPLHF

D gene: -
V gene: TRBV18
J gene: TRBJ2-4
clone size: -
CDR3 DNA: TGTGCCAGCTCACCAGACAGTGCCAAAAACATTCAGTACTTC
CDR3 protein: CASSPDSAKNIQYF

D gene: -
V gene: TRBV7-2
J gene: TRBJ1-1
clone size: -
CDR3 DNA: TGTGCCAGCAGAACCGGGGGGGAAATCGGTGAAGCTTTCTTT
CDR3 protein: CASRTGGEIGEAFF

D gene: TRBD1
V gene: TRBV11-3
J gene: TRBJ2-5
clone size: few
CDR3 DNA: TGTGCCAGCAGCTTAGAGGGGGACAGGTTGGAGACCCAGTACTTC
CDR3 protein: CASSLEGDRLETQYF

D gene: TRBD2
V gene: TRBV9
J gene: TRBJ2-5
clone size: -
CDR3 DNA: TGTGCCAGCAGCGCGTCTAGCGGGCTTTCCGGAGAGACCCAGTACTTC
CDR3 protein: CASSASSGLSGETQYF

D gene: -
V gene: TRBV7-3
J gene: TRBJ2-7
clone size: few
CDR3 DNA: TGTGCCAGCAGCTTAGGACGCGGTGACGAGCAGTACTTC
CDR3 protein: CASSLGRGDEQYF

D gene: TRBD1
V gene: TRBV19
J gene: TRBJ2-5
clone size: -
CDR3 DNA: TGTGCCAGTCGAGACAGGGGCAGGCAAGAGACCCAGTACTTC
CDR3 protein: CASRDRGRQETQYF

D gene: -
V gene: TRBV7-2
J gene: TRBJ2-3
clone size: few
CDR3 DNA: TGTGCCAGCAGCCCCAATGGCAGGGACACAGATACGCAGTATTTT
CDR3 protein: CASSPNGRDTDTQYF

D gene: -
V gene: TRBV10-3
J gene: TRBJ2-1
clone size: few
CDR3 DNA: TGTGCCATCAGGAAAGGGGCTGGTGAGCAGTTCTTC
CDR3 protein: CAIRKGAGEQFF

D gene: -
V gene: TRBV20-1
J gene: TRBJ2-7
clone size: -
CDR3 DNA: TGCAGTGCTAGAGTGGGACATAGCTCCTACGAGCAGTACTTC
CDR3 protein: CSARVGHSSYEQYF

D gene: TRBD1
V gene: TRBV7-3
J gene: TRBJ1-3
clone size: -
CDR3 DNA: TGTGCCAGCAGCCCGAGAGGGACAGTTTTCTCTGGAAACACCATATATTTT
CDR3 protein: CASSPRGTVFSGNTIYF

D gene: -
V gene: TRBV7-2
J gene: TRBJ1-4
clone size: many
CDR3 DNA: TGTGCCAGCAGCTTTCCAGGGGTGAGGTCGGGAAAACTGTTTTTT
CDR3 protein: CASSFPGVRSGKLFF

D gene: -
V gene: TRBV7-9
J gene: TRBJ2-3
clone size: few
CDR3 DNA: TGTGCCAGCAGCAGCGAGGAAAGCACAGATACGCAGTATTTT
CDR3 protein: CASSSEESTDTQYF